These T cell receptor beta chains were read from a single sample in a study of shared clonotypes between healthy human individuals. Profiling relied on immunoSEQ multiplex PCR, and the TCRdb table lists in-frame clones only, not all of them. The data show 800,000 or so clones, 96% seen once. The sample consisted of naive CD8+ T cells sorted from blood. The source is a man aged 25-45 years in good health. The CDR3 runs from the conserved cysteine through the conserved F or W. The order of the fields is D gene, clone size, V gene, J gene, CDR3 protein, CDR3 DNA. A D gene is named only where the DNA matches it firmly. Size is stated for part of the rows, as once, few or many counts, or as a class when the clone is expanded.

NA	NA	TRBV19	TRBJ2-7	CASSMSPSTGSYEQYF	TGTGCCAGTAGTATGTCCCCCTCGACAGGATCCTACGAGCAGTACTTC
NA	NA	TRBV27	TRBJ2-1	CASSLGTIVGFNEQFF	TGTGCCAGCAGTTTAGGGACCATCGTCGGGTTCAATGAGCAGTTCTTC
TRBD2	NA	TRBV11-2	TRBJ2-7	CASSGRAGEQYF	TGTGCCAGCAGCGGGAGGGCGGGGGAGCAGTACTTC
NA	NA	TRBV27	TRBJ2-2	CASSTTGELFF	TGTGCCAGCAGTACGACCGGGGAGCTGTTTTTT
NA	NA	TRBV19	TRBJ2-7	CASSQWGRGSYEQYF	TGTGCCAGTAGCCAGTGGGGACGGGGGTCCTACGAGCAGTACTTC
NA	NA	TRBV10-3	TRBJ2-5	CAINIRETQYF	TGTGCCATCAACATCCGGGAGACCCAGTACTTC
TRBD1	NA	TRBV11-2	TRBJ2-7	CASSYPGQGHYEQYF	TGTGCCAGCAGCTACCCGGGACAGGGCCACTACGAGCAGTACTTC
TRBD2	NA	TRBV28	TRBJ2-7	CASSLGPGLVYEQYF	TGTGCCAGCAGTTTAGGGCCGGGACTAGTCTACGAGCAGTACTTC
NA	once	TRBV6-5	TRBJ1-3	CASSPQNAGNTIYF	TGTGCCAGCAGTCCACAGAATGCTGGAAACACCATATATTTT
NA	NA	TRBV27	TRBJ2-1	CASSLGVYNEQFF	TGTGCCAGCAGTTTGGGGGTATACAATGAGCAGTTCTTC
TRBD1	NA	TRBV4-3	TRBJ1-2	CASSQGTGNYGYTF	TGCGCCAGCAGCCAAGGGACAGGGAACTATGGCTACACCTTC
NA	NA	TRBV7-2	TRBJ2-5	CATLERGGQETQYF	TGTGCCACACTCGAGAGGGGTGGCCAAGAGACCCAGTACTTC
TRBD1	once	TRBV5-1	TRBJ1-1	CASSLGQASMNTEAFF	TGCGCCAGCAGCCTGGGACAGGCTAGCATGAACACTGAAGCTTTCTTT
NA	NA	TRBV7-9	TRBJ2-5	CASSQPEALGAAWQTQYF	TGTGCCAGCAGTCAGCCAGAAGCTCTAGGGGCGGCGTGGCAGACCCAGTACTTC
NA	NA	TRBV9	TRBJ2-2	CASSPLGRVQTGELFF	TGTGCCAGCAGCCCTCTCGGCAGGGTCCAAACCGGGGAGCTGTTTTTT
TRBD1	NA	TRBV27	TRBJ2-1	CASSRQGPNNEQFF	TGTGCCAGCAGCCGACAGGGGCCGAACAATGAGCAGTTCTTC
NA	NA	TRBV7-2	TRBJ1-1	CASSLRIFRGDTEAFF	TGTGCCAGCAGCTTACGGATCTTCCGGGGAGACACTGAAGCTTTCTTT
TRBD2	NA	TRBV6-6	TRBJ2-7	CASSYSIEAGLQEQYF	TGTGCCAGCAGTTACTCGATAGAAGCGGGACTGCAAGAGCAGTACTTC
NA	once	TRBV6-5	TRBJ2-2	CASSPFSSGELFF	TGTGCCAGCAGTCCCTTCAGTTCCGGGGAGCTGTTTTTT
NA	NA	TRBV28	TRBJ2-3	CASSLGPASTDTQYF	TGTGCCAGCAGTTTAGGGCCAGCTAGCACAGATACGCAGTATTTT
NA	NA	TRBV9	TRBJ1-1	CASSPRTDTEAFF	TGTGCCAGCAGCCCCCGGACAGACACTGAAGCTTTCTTT
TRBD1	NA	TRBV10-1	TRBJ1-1	CASSPQRTGAEAFF	TGCGCCAGCAGTCCGCAGCGGACAGGGGCTGAAGCTTTCTTT
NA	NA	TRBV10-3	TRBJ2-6	CAISEGMNSGANVLTF	TGTGCCATCAGTGAGGGGATGAATTCTGGGGCCAACGTCCTGACTTTC
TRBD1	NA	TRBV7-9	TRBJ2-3	CASTHLQGPSTDTQYF	TGTGCCAGCACCCATCTACAGGGGCCCAGCACAGATACGCAGTATTTT